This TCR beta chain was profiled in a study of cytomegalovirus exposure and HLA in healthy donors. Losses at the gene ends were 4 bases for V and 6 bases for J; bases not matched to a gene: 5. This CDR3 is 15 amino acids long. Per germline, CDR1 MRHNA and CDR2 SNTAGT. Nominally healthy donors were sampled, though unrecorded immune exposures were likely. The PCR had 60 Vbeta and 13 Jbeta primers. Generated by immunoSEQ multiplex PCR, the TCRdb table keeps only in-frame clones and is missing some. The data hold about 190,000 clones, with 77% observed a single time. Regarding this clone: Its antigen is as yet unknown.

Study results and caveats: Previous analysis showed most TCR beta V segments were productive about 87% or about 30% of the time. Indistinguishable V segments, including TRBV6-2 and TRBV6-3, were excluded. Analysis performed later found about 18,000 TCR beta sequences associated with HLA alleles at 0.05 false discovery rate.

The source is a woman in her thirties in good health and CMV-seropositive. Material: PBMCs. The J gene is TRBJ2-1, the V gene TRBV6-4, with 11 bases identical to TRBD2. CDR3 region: CASSVLAGVVNEQFF. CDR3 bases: TGTGCCAGCAGTGTACTAGCGGGGGTAGTCAATGAGCAGTTCTTC.